This entry features one T cell receptor (beta chain) sequence. Its matching antigen is unknown. The sample belongs to a study of cytomegalovirus exposure and HLA in healthy donors. Study findings and constraints: Earlier results showed most TCR beta V segments being productive about 87% or about 30% of the time.

PCR employed 60 Vbeta and 13 Jbeta primers. In the study's own analysis: Approximately 11 million of the roughly 80 million unique TCR beta chains counted in a later analysis were shared. Profiled with immunoSEQ multiplex PCR; TCRdb holds only in-frame clones, not every one. V, J and clone size are taken as reported in that table, and D and trimming were inferred from the DNA itself. Among under 300,000 clones listed, about 80% were seen once. In germline, CDR1 is MGHRA, CDR2 YSYEKL. V was trimmed by 0 bases and J by 2 bases, leaving 14 bases between them. This CDR3 is 17 amino acids long. The source is an older woman in good health and CMV-seropositive. Sequencing used PBMCs. The genes are TRBV4-1 and TRBJ1-5; no clear D gene. The CDR3 is CASSQDGGRVGNQPQHF. CDR3 bases: TGCGCCAGCAGCCAAGATGGAGGGAGGGTGGGCAATCAGCCCCAGCATTTT.